This T cell receptor (beta chain) derives from a study of blood T cells in healthy people across ages. The germline gives CDR1 MNHEY, CDR2 SVGAGI. Unmatched junction bases numbered 3, after V lost 3 bases and J lost 0 bases. The CDR3 loop spans 15 amino acids. Study-wide results and limits: Age brought a roughly linear fall in TCR beta diversity measured per million T cells.

Donor samples were obtained from healthy Caucasian individuals from Russia, aged roughly 6 to 95. On this clonotype: Its antigen is undetermined.

Next came a second PCR, run for about 6 to 12 cycles, which used a sample-barcoded 5' primer along with a J-beta primer mix. TCRdb recomputed calls from the 5' RACE reads with MiXCR, one row per CDR3 protein. The sample shows some 1,500,000 distinct CDR3 sequences, roughly two fifths of them seen only once. The source of this sequence is a woman aged 18-29 years in good health. This rearrangement joins TRBV6-5 to TRBJ2-3, with 7 bases fitting TRBD1. The sample was blood. Here the CDR3 reads CASSYDRVSTDTQYF. The CDR3 nucleotides read TGTGCCAGCAGTTATGACAGGGTTAGCACAGATACGCAGTATTTT.